This TCR beta chain came from a study of blood T cell repertoires in COVID-19. Study summary: Samples representing acute and convalescent COVID-19 were sourced from the United States, Italy and Spain. T cells, B-cell-depleted T cells, or PBMCs supplied cDNA or gDNA.

The CDR3 sequence is 15 residues long. Germline CDR1 reads SGHKS; CDR2 reads YYEKEE (reference sequence). J gave up 5 bases and V 2 bases, and 7 bases lay outside the gene matches. Some clones are missing from TCRdb's copy, which holds only in-frame ones; the method was immunoSEQ multiplex PCR. The sample records around 370,000 clones, roughly 90% being singletons. The sequenced sample consisted of peripheral blood. The chain joins TRBV5-5 to TRBJ2-1; 7 bases are shared with TRBD2. The clonotype comes from a woman between 65 and 79 years old with COVID-19, enrolled during active disease. For the CDR3, the DNA is TGTGCCAGCAGCTTTATCGGGGGGATGAACAATGAGCAGTTCTTC. Encoded protein: CASSFIGGMNNEQFF.